This T cell receptor beta chain originates from a study of T cell responses to AZD1222 COVID-19 vaccine (dated by TCRdb to the early 2020s). For context, the study as a whole: A total of about 230 trial participants underwent TCR sequencing, of whom around 200 received two doses of AZD1222 and about 26 received two doses of the MenACWY control vaccine. Trial participants were enrolled by age into 18-55, 56-69 and 70-plus year subgroups, with about 150, 28 and 57 TCR-sequenced participants respectively. What the authors observed across the whole study: The vaccine-associated CD4 TCRs covered the entire spike protein, and the dominant responses fell in regions 160-218 and 743-854. The 56-69-year group was small, and its depth increase did not reach significance, likely because of low power. Conclusions about previously exposed vaccinees are limited, since just a handful of AZD1222 recipients were seropositive for SARS-CoV-2 at baseline. A significant rise in spike-specific TCR breadth and depth was observed after two AZD1222 doses relative to day 0 and relative to MenACWY recipients. Epitopes outside the regions mutated in the B.1.351 and B.1.1.7 variants were reportedly recognized by nearly half of the unique spike-specific TCRs. Because no samples from the day 14 peak response were available, repertoires could be characterized only after the peak T cell response. Most participants were white British and females outnumbered males, and the authors suggested that clonal diversity may have been underestimated.

Note on this clone: Which antigen it targets is not known. No much larger clonotype is one base removed from it; base qualities were not supplied.

The CDR3 regions of human TCRbeta chains were subjected to immunosequencing. Per the source publication's procedure: Repertoire TCRs were matched against a reference library of SARS-CoV-2-specific TCRs generated with the MIRA antigen-specificity platform. Breadth was defined as the fraction of unique TCRs that were SARS-CoV-2-associated, and depth was defined as the fraction of total T cells that were SARS-CoV-2-associated. Using the MIRA data, each spike-specific TCR was assigned both to the spike region to which the TCR was reactive and to a CD4 or CD8 class. Log10-transformed breadth and depth values were compared by one-way ANOVA with Sidak's multiple comparisons tests. TCRdb provides this immuneACCESS table in a form limited to in-frame rearrangements. Some clones are lacking; in checked studies, under half of them reflect an unresolved V gene, and why the rest are absent is not known. V and J calls and clone size are copied from that table; D and trimming were computed from the DNA. A total of 70,000 to 95,000 clones appear in this sample, 89% of them only once. The ten top clones hold about 3% of the sample.

Based on the germline V gene, the CDR1 and CDR2 sequences are MDHEN and SYDVKM. The CDR3 sequence holds 12 residues, the cysteine and phenylalanine included. CDR3 DNA only is kept here, 36 bases in frame from base 1. Trimming removed 6 bases from V and 2 bases from J; the gene matches leave 1 base unexplained. The sample's time point, from its label and the paper: baseline before first vaccination. Reading the label with the study, this specimen's treatment or condition is: meningococcal conjugate vaccine given as trial control. Samples from vaccinated people were obtained from the UK trials COV001 and COV002, which included a single-blind randomized controlled phase 2/3 trial of AZD1222 (ChAdOx1 nCoV-19) in healthy adults. For TCRbeta chain sequencing, PBMC samples from trial participants were taken at day 0 and at day 28 after the second dose.

The source was peripheral blood, collected on day 0 of MenACWY control vaccination. The TCR sequence derives from an adult in good health. The rearranged chain carries TRBV28 and TRBJ2-7, with TRBD1 identical over 7 junction bases. The nucleotide sequence reads TGTGCCAGCAGGACAGGGCCCTACGAGCAGTACTTC. Protein translation: CASRTGPYEQYF.